Below, 30 T cell receptor beta chains from the same sample are listed, as sequenced in a study of T cell changes during pregnancy in multiple sclerosis. Assay: immunoSEQ multiplex PCR; the TCRdb copy retains only in-frame clones and omits some. The data hold approximately 50,000 clones, with roughly 94% observed a single time. The material sequenced was CD4+ T cells from peripheral blood mononuclear cells, taken in the third trimester of pregnancy. Receptor source: a female donor with multiple sclerosis, enrolled in a pregnancy study.

The chain recombines TRBV7-8 with TRBJ1-5; tentatively, D is TRBD1 (5 bases). V gave up 5 bases and J gave up 5 bases, with 13 bases separating them. Per the germline V gene, CDR1 is SGHVS and CDR2 is FQNEAQ. The CDR3 covers 14 residues. The CDR3 spells CASSPRQQYQPQHF. Written as DNA, the CDR3 is TGTGCCAGCAGCCCCAGACAGCAATATCAGCCCCAGCATTTT.

In this sample, this clone turned up a few times. The chain links TRBV11-2 to TRBJ2-7; possible D gene TRBD2, 7 bases. Germline V gives CDR1 SGHAT, CDR2 FQNNGV. CDR3 length: 16 amino acids. The V gene lost 0 bases and the J gene lost 3 bases, with 15 bases spanning the gap. CDR3 sequence: CASSLDRAGAGYEQYF. CDR3 DNA sequence: TGTGCCAGCAGCTTAGATCGCGCGGGGGCAGGCTACGAGCAGTACTTC.

The chain has TRBV1 and TRBJ1-6. TRBV1 is annotated as a pseudogene. CDR3 size: 18 residues. In DNA, the CDR3 is TGCACCAGCAGCCAAGCCGAGTCTTCCTCCCGCTATAATTCACCCCTCCACTTT. It codes for CTSSQAESSSRYNSPLHF.

The chain carries TRBV7-9 and TRBJ1-1; possibly TRBD1 for D (6 bases). This CDR3 is 16 amino acids long. Deletions cut 1 base from V and 4 bases from J, with 16 bases between. Germline loops: CDR1 SEHNR, CDR2 FQNEAQ (reference sequence). CDR3 loop: CASSLGQVAGGTEAFF. The CDR3, as DNA: TGTGCCAGCAGCTTAGGACAGGTTGCTGGGGGCACTGAAGCTTTCTTT.

The J gene is TRBJ1-3, the V gene TRBV29-1; D is ambiguous. Per the germline V gene, CDR1 is SQVTM and CDR2 is ANQGSEA. The length of the CDR3 is 14 residues. V dropped 4 bases and J dropped 0 bases, with 10 bases sitting between them. CDR3: CSVVTGFSGNTIYF. As DNA, the CDR3 is TGCAGCGTTGTTACCGGGTTCTCTGGAAACACCATATATTTT.

The CDR3 nucleotides read TGTGCCAGCTCACCGAGACAGGGGTTCGCTGGAAACACCATATATTTT. This sequence encodes CASSPRQGFAGNTIYF. This chain connects TRBV18 to TRBJ1-3, with 8 bases matching TRBD1. The V gene's germline CDR1 is KGHSH and CDR2 LQKENI. The CDR3 runs to 16 residues. The V and J ends lost 3 bases and 2 bases, in that order; junction bases with no gene match: 6.

The rearrangement links TRBV18 to TRBJ1-2, with TRBD1 matching over 8 bases. Germline trimming cut 5 bases from V and 7 bases from J; bases unmatched to any gene: 3. The germline V gene has CDR1 KGHSH and CDR2 LQKENI. This CDR3 has 12 residues. CDR3 sequence: CASSDRGLGYTF. DNA for the CDR3: TGTGCCAGCTCAGACAGGGGCCTTGGCTACACCTTC.

The genes are TRBV5-4 and TRBJ1-2, with D tentatively TRBD1 (6 bases). Germline values: CDR1 SGHNT, CDR2 YYREEE (reference sequence). The CDR3 has 14 amino acids. Trimming removed 4 bases from V and 6 bases from J, with 16 bases in between. CDR3 in amino acids: CASSGLQGVDGYTF. The CDR3 coding sequence is TGTGCCAGCAGCGGGTTACAGGGAGTGGATGGCTACACCTTC.

The genes are TRBV28 and TRBJ2-7, with 8 positions matching TRBD1. The germline V gene encodes CDR1 MDHEN and CDR2 SYDVKM. This CDR3 contains 14 residues. V shed 6 bases, J shed 5 bases, and the junction held 9 bases outside the gene matches. CDR3 coding DNA: TGTGCCAGCAGCACGACAGGGGAAGGAGACGAGCAGTACTTC. This sequence encodes CASSTTGEGDEQYF.

This sequence joins TRBV18 and TRBJ2-4; 10 bases fit TRBD2. The CDR3 is 15 amino acids. Germline lookup yields CDR1 KGHSH and CDR2 LQKENI. The V segment lost 6 bases and the J segment 6 bases; nucleotides outside the gene matches: 8. CDR3 loop: CASSRTSGGLNIQYF. CDR3 nucleotides: TGTGCCAGCTCCAGGACTAGCGGAGGCCTAAACATTCAGTACTTC.

This clone appeared once. V gene TRBV4-1 combines with J gene TRBJ2-7; D is perhaps TRBD2 (5 bases). V lost 1 base and J 0 bases, leaving 16 bases between the germline ends. The CDR3 runs to 17 residues. Germline assignment: CDR1 MGHRA and CDR2 YSYEKL. Here the CDR3 DNA reads TGCGCCAGCAGCCAAGCTCCCTACGGGGAAAGCTCCTACGAGCAGTACTTC. It encodes CASSQAPYGESSYEQYF.

The rearrangement joins TRBV6-6 to TRBJ2-3; no firm D call. This CDR3 has 12 residues. Trimming stripped 7 bases from V and 2 bases from J, with 7 bases between. Germline-derived CDR1 and CDR2 are MNHNY and SVGAGI (reference sequence). The CDR3 nucleotides are TGTGCCAGCAACGGGTACACAGATACGCAGTATTTT. This translates into CASNGYTDTQYF.

This rearrangement joins TRBV7-3 to TRBJ2-1, with 8 bases fitting TRBD1. This CDR3 region has 15 residues. V trimming: 4 bases; J trimming: 3 bases; junction bases outside the gene matches: 5. CDR1 and CDR2 from the germline V gene are SGHTA and FQGTGA. CDR3 protein: CASSSRDRIYNEQFF. The CDR3 DNA follows: TGTGCCAGCAGCTCCCGGGACAGGATCTACAATGAGCAGTTCTTC.

This sequence joins TRBV18 and TRBJ2-1; TRBD2 agrees at 11 bases. Losses at the gene ends were 3 bases for V and 5 bases for J; bases not matched to a gene: 3. Germline assignment: CDR1 KGHSH and CDR2 LQKENI. CDR3 length: 15 residues. DNA for the CDR3: TGTGCCAGCTCACCTCTAGCGGGAGGCCACAATGAGCAGTTCTTC. It specifies CASSPLAGGHNEQFF. Drawing the rest from reference TRBV18 and TRBJ2-1, the complete variable domain is NAGVMQNPRHLVRRRGQEARLRCSPMKGHSHVYWYRQLPEEGLKFMVYLQKENIIDESGMPKERFSAEFPKEGPSILRIQQVVRGDSAAYFCASSPLAGGHNEQFFGPGTRLTVL.

J is TRBJ1-2 and V is TRBV6-5; 7 positions agree with TRBD1. The germline V gene encodes CDR1 MNHEY and CDR2 SVGAGI. There are 13 residues in the CDR3. The junction had 1 base not matched to a gene; V was cut back by 4 bases and J by 2 bases. The CDR3 is CASSWDSNYGYTF. CDR3 DNA sequence: TGTGCCAGCAGTTGGGACAGCAACTATGGCTACACCTTC.

The V call is TRBV5-1, the J call TRBJ2-5; TRBD1 matches 9 bases. V lost 4 bases and J lost 0; bases outside the gene matches: 4. From germline, CDR1 is SGHRS and CDR2 YFSETQ. This CDR3 contains 15 residues. DNA for the CDR3: TGCGCCAGCAGCAGGGGACAGGGTTACCAAGAGACCCAGTACTTC. It codes for CASSRGQGYQETQYF.

CDR3 sequence: CASSRQGEGNQPQHF. In nucleotides, the CDR3 is TGTGCCAGCAGTCGACAGGGAGAGGGCAATCAGCCCCAGCATTTT. The chain recombines TRBV6-5 with TRBJ1-5; 7 bases are a match to TRBD1. The CDR3 has 15 residues. V was clipped by 5 bases and J by 2 bases; unmatched bases: 6. Germline V CDR1 and CDR2: MNHEY, SVGAGI.

V gene TRBV7-3 combines with J gene TRBJ2-1; TRBD2 aligns across 9 bases. Per the germline V gene, CDR1 is SGHTA and CDR2 is FQGTGA. J was trimmed by 2 bases and V by 5 bases; bases with no gene match: 7. This CDR3 spans 16 amino acids. The CDR3 loop reads CASSKNGGRAYNEQFF. Here the CDR3 DNA reads TGTGCCAGCAGCAAGAACGGCGGGAGGGCCTACAATGAGCAGTTCTTC.

This chain joins TRBV18 and TRBJ1-2, with 7 bases that match TRBD1. J lost 4 bases, V lost 1 base, and 6 bases had no gene match. The CDR3 consists of 15 residues. Germline loops: CDR1 KGHSH, CDR2 LQKENI. The CDR3 nucleotides are TGTGCCAGCTCACCACAGGGGGCCCAAACCTATGGCTACACCTTC. Translating it yields CASSPQGAQTYGYTF. Together with reference TRBV18 and TRBJ1-2, the CDR3 gives the full variable domain: NAGVMQNPRHLVRRRGQEARLRCSPMKGHSHVYWYRQLPEEGLKFMVYLQKENIIDESGMPKERFSAEFPKEGPSILRIQQVVRGDSAAYFCASSPQGAQTYGYTFGSGTRLTVV.

The chain combines TRBV30 with TRBJ2-5; 8 bases are shared with TRBD2. The CDR3 sequence is 12 residues long. The V gene end was trimmed by 4 bases and the J gene end by 2 bases; junction bases not matched to a gene: 0. Germline V CDR1 and CDR2: GTSNPN, SVGIG (reference sequence). The CDR3 sequence: CAWTSGQETQYF. The CDR3 bases are TGTGCCTGGACTAGCGGGCAAGAGACCCAGTACTTC.

The V and J genes are TRBV28 and TRBJ1-5; D remains unclear. This CDR3 region has 16 residues. The V gene's germline CDR1 is MDHEN and CDR2 SYDVKM. Between the trimmed V and J ends, which lost 1 base and 0 bases, there was a span of 10 bases. CDR3 in amino acids: CASSLSQRYSNQPQHF. In DNA form, the CDR3 reads TGTGCCAGCAGTTTATCACAGAGATATAGCAATCAGCCCCAGCATTTT.

This chain uses TRBV14 with TRBJ1-1, with 7 bases that match TRBD1. This CDR3 has 15 amino acids. The J segment lost 2 bases and the V segment lost 4 bases, leaving 7 bases of the junction unmatched. Germline-derived CDR1 and CDR2 are SGHDN and FVKESK. The CDR3 loop reads CASSPRRTGNTEAFF. CDR3 sequence (DNA): TGTGCCAGCAGCCCACGAAGGACAGGAAACACTGAAGCTTTCTTT. Using reference TRBV14 and TRBJ1-1 for the parts outside the CDR3, the full variable domain is EAGVTQFPSHSVIEKGQTVTLRCDPISGHDNLYWYRRVMGKEIKFLLHFVKESKQDESGMPNNRFLAERTGGTYSTLKVQPAELEDSGVYFCASSPRRTGNTEAFFGQGTRLTVV.

The chain has TRBV6-5 and TRBJ1-6; a possible D gene is TRBD1 (6 bases). The germline CDR1 and CDR2 sequences are MNHEY and SVGAGI. V lost 6 bases, J lost 10 bases, and 16 bases lay in between. The CDR3 length is 14 residues. CDR3 coding DNA: TGTGCCAGCAGCCGCACCAGGGGAGGGTCACCCCTCCACTTT. This codes for CASSRTRGGSPLHF.

The chain links TRBV5-1 to TRBJ2-5, with 9 nucleotides matching TRBD2. Germline V CDR1 and CDR2: SGHRS, YFSETQ. The CDR3 is made up of 14 amino acids. Trimming at V came to 2 bases and at J to 4 bases, leaving 3 bases not matched to a gene. CDR3: CASSLSREGETQYF. Here the CDR3 DNA reads TGCGCCAGCAGCTTATCGCGGGAGGGAGAGACCCAGTACTTC.

The rearrangement joins TRBV19 to TRBJ2-4; no clear D. Germline values: CDR1 LNHDA, CDR2 SQIVND (reference sequence). This CDR3 has 16 residues. The ends were cut back, 6 bases at V and 0 bases at J, with 15 bases in the middle. CDR3 in amino acids: CASRSGARLAKNIQYF. In nucleotides, the CDR3 is TGTGCCAGTAGATCGGGTGCCAGACTAGCCAAAAACATTCAGTACTTC.

This chain uses TRBV5-5 with TRBJ2-3; TRBD2 might be the D (5 bases). Germline V gives CDR1 SGHKS, CDR2 YYEKEE (reference sequence). This CDR3 has 15 amino acids. V was cut by 4 bases and J by 2 bases, with 14 bases left in between. CDR3 sequence: CASSQGLELTDTQYF. The CDR3 DNA reads TGTGCCAGCAGCCAAGGACTCGAACTCACAGATACGCAGTATTTT.

This clone was seen more than once but under ten times. This chain uses TRBV2 with TRBJ1-4; TRBD1 agrees at 12 bases. CDR1 and CDR2 from the germline V gene are SNHLY and FYNNEI. The V and J ends lost 0 bases and 7 bases, in that order; junction bases with no gene match: 6. This CDR3 comprises 17 residues. The CDR3 region has the DNA TGTGCCAGCAGTGAAGCCGGGACAGGGGGCGGAGGTGAAAAACTGTTTTTT. It specifies CASSEAGTGGGGEKLFF.

Concerning this clone itself: One end of the junction fails to match germline, which may point to a read error. The chain has TRBV6-5 and TRBJ1-6; no clear D. The CDR3 is 13 amino acids. The germline V gene has CDR1 MNHEY and CDR2 SVGAGI. The DNA of the CDR3 is TGTGCCAGCAGTACCCCTGGCAATTCACCCCCCCACTTT. It yields the protein CASSTPGNSPPHF.

The chain couples TRBV10-2 to TRBJ2-1; the match to TRBD1 covers 8 bases. V shed 6 bases, J shed 4 bases, and the junction held 8 bases outside the gene matches. The CDR3 sequence is 15 residues long. In germline, CDR1 is WSHSY, CDR2 SAAADI. The CDR3 reads CASRTTGGKYNEQFF. CDR3 nucleotides: TGCGCCAGCAGGACTACAGGGGGGAAGTACAATGAGCAGTTCTTC.

The chain is built from TRBV11-2 and TRBJ2-7; tentatively, D is TRBD2 (6 bases). The CDR3 is 14 residues long. Germline lookup yields CDR1 SGHAT and CDR2 FQNNGV. Deletions cut 4 bases from V and 3 bases from J, with 13 bases between. The chain's CDR3 is CASSWGRKDYEQYF. The CDR3 DNA reads as TGTGCCAGCAGCTGGGGGAGGAAAGACTACGAGCAGTACTTC.